What follows describes a single T cell receptor (beta chain). MiXCR, run by TCRdb on the reads, gives a single entry per CDR3 protein. The sample shows hundreds of thousands of distinct CDR3 sequences, 24% of them seen only once. This specimen comes from a study of T cell repertoires in cytomegalovirus infection. CDR3 length: 16 residues. Germline CDR1 and CDR2: SEHNR and FQNEAQ (reference sequence). V lost 8 bases to trimming and J lost 7 bases, with 27 bases between them. The sequence was obtained from a human donor in good health (CMV status not recorded). Some clones in this sample may be carry-over from other donors' samples. The rearrangement links TRBV7-9 to TRBJ2-7; D might be TRBD1 (6 bases). Material: CD8+ T cells from PBMCs. CDR3 in DNA: TGTGCCAGCTATCCCTCAGTCCCGAAGACAGGCTCTGAGCAGTACTTC. Amino acids: CASYPSVPKTGSEQYF.